This TCR beta chain was recovered during a study of T cell responses to AZD1222 COVID-19 vaccine. Measured with immunoSEQ multiplex PCR; TCRdb has only the in-frame clones, and not every one. Among 100,000 to 150,000 clones listed, 91% were seen once. With regard to this clone: Its antigen is unidentified.

Study observations and caveats: A mostly white British donor set with more females was recruited, and clonal diversity was possibly underestimated. Vaccine-related CD4 TCRs covered spike, predominating at 160-218 and 743-854. Only after the peak T cell response were repertoires sampled. Of the AZD1222 recipients, only 5 or 6 were seropositive at baseline.

V trimming: 4 bases; J trimming: 6 bases; junction bases outside the gene matches: 8. This CDR3 region has 13 residues. CDR1 and CDR2 from the germline V gene are SQVTM and ANQGSEA. The TCR comes from an adult in good health. J is TRBJ1-1 and V is TRBV29-1; 7 nucleotides agree with TRBD1. The specimen comprised peripheral blood, sampled on day 0 of AZD1222 vaccination. The CDR3 coding sequence is TGCAGCGTTGCCCAGACAGGGAATTCTGAAGCTTTCTTT. This sequence encodes CSVAQTGNSEAFF.